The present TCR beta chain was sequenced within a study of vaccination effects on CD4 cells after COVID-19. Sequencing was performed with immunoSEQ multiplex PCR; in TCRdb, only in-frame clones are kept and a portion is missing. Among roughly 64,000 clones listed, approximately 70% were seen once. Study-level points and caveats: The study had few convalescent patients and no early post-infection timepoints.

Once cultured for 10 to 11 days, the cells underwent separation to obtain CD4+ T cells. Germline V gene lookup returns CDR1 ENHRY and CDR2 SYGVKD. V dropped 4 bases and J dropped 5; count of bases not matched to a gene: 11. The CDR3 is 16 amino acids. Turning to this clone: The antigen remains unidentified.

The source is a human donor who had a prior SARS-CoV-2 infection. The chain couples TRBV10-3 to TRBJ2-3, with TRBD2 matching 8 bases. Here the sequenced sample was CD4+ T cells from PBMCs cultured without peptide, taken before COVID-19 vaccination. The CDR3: CAISGQQREIGDTQYF. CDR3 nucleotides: TGTGCCATCAGTGGGCAGCAGCGGGAGATCGGAGATACGCAGTATTTT.